This T cell receptor beta chain was recorded in a study of T cell repertoires in ileal Crohn's disease. Across the whole study: Every patient was operated on for stricturing (about 60%) or penetrating (about 40%) complications. Study-level findings and limits: High-frequency clones were more common in sorted CD8 than CD4 cells. All patients with clonality above 26.8% had endoscopic recurrence.

Note on this clone: What it binds is unknown.

TCRB immunosequencing input was roughly 500 nanograms of biopsy DNA per sample. Clones were sequenced by immunoSEQ multiplex PCR, and TCRdb holds only the in-frame ones, with some missing. This sample has approximately 13,000 clones, with approximately 70% found just once. The CDR3 runs 15 residues. Germline values: CDR1 LNHDA, CDR2 SQIVND (reference sequence). Trimming shortened V by 5 bases and J by 1 base, and 15 bases separated the two germline ends. The sequencing sample was made of ileal tissue. The TCR sequence derives from an adult with Crohn's disease. The chain uses TRBV19 and TRBJ2-7; D ambiguous. CDR3: CASSGSPASSYEQYF. DNA for the CDR3: TGTGCCAGTAGTGGATCCCCCGCTTCATCCTACGAGCAGTACTTC.